This T cell receptor beta chain derives from a study of shared clonotypes between healthy human individuals. Study-wide results and limits: About 5% was the fraction of naive CD4 clonotypes found shared across a handful of donors. Only blood samples were collected, and tissue repertoires likely differ.

Germline V gene data show CDR1 as GTSNPN and CDR2 as SVGIG (reference sequence). This CDR3 is built from 16 residues. The V and J ends lost 2 bases and 4 bases, in that order; junction bases with no gene match: 6. With regard to this clone: What it binds is not known.

CD45RO-negative, CCR7-selected cells formed the naive CD8 fraction, which excluded terminally differentiated effector memory CD45RA+ cells. Assay: immunoSEQ multiplex PCR; the TCRdb copy retains only in-frame clones and omits some. Among roughly 2,000,000 clones listed, less than 95% were seen once. This chain joins TRBV30 and TRBJ2-3, with TRBD2 matching 13 bases. The receptor was derived from a man between 18 and 29 years old in good health. The sequencing sample was made of naive CD8+ T cells sorted from blood. CDR3 bases: TGTGCCTGGAGTATAGGACTAGCGGGGGCCTCAGATACGCAGTATTTT. This translates into CAWSIGLAGASDTQYF.